The 6 T cell receptor beta chains given below trace back to one sample, sequenced in a study of CD8 T cells in Susac syndrome. An amount of RNA that ranged from roughly 0.5 to 1 ug was reverse transcribed with random hexamers. A single record per CDR3 protein comes from TCRdb applying MiXCR to the immunoSEQ multiplex PCR reads. The sample contains 110,000 to 150,000 distinct CDR3 sequences, almost 96% of which appear only once. The sample was CD4+ T cells from PBMCs. These receptor sequences come from a human donor with Susac syndrome.

This chain joins TRBV14 and TRBJ2-5; no reliable D call. V was shortened by 5 bases and J by 7 bases, with 11 bases between the two germline ends. Germline assignment: CDR1 SGHDN and CDR2 FVKESK. The CDR3 has 12 residues. CDR3 bases: TGTGCCAGCAGCTATCCGGTGGGGACCCAGTACTTC. As protein: CASSYPVGTQYF.

The V and J genes are TRBV7-2 and TRBJ2-1; D remains ambiguous. CDR1 and CDR2 (germline): SGHTA, FQGNSA. Trimming cost V 5 bases and J 10 bases, with 12 bases left between them. This CDR3 comprises 12 residues. For the CDR3, the DNA is TGTGCCAGCAGCATGGAAGCTCCAGAGCAGTTCTTC. As protein: CASSMEAPEQFF.

This rearrangement joins TRBV28 to TRBJ2-7, with D possibly TRBD1 on 6 matching bases. Germline CDR1 reads MDHEN; CDR2 reads SYDVKM. The CDR3 consists of 11 residues. V gave up 6 bases and J gave up 5 bases, with 8 bases separating them. The CDR3 reads CASSPGDEQYF. The CDR3 DNA reads TGTGCCAGCAGCCCAGGGGACGAGCAGTACTTC.

This chain joins TRBV4-1 and TRBJ2-1, with 12 bases lining up with TRBD2. The CDR3 is made up of 17 amino acids. V shed 1 base and J 7 bases; nucleotides not matched to a gene: 8. Germline V gives CDR1 MGHRA, CDR2 YSYEKL. CDR3 sequence: CASSQALTSGSHNEQFF. The CDR3 DNA follows: TGCGCCAGCAGCCAAGCCCTGACTAGCGGGAGTCATAATGAGCAGTTCTTC.

The chain combines TRBV29-1 with TRBJ2-7, with D tentatively TRBD2 (5 bases). Germline V gene data show CDR1 as SQVTM and CDR2 as ANQGSEA. The CDR3 contains 13 residues. V gave up 6 bases and J gave up 3 bases, with 15 bases separating them. CDR3 bases: TGCAGCGTGAGTAGCGCCCGGGACTACGAGCAGTACTTC. Protein product: CSVSSARDYEQYF.

V usage is TRBV7-9 and J usage is TRBJ2-7, with a weak D call TRBD2 (5 bases). The length of the CDR3 is 12 residues. The V gene's germline CDR1 is SEHNR and CDR2 FQNEAQ (reference sequence). V was trimmed by 2 bases and J by 5 bases, leaving 7 bases between them. The CDR3 DNA reads TGTGCCAGCAGCTTATCCGGGGACGAGCAGTACTTC. Amino acid sequence: CASSLSGDEQYF. Full variable domain (outside the CDR3, taken from reference TRBV7-9 and TRBJ2-7): DTGVSQNPRHKITKRGQNVTFRCDPISEHNRLYWYRQTLGQGPEFLTYFQNEAQLEKSRLLSDRFSAERPKGSFSTLEIQRTEQGDSAMYLCASSLSGDEQYFGPGTRLTVT.